This entry describes one T cell receptor (beta chain). The antigen remains undetermined. Assay: immunoSEQ multiplex PCR; the TCRdb copy retains only in-frame clones and omits some. This sample has some 68,000 clones, with approximately 71% found just once. Antigen-specific CD4+ T cell clonotypes were called by their expansion after viral peptide-pool culture in ViraFEST. Following a roughly 11-day culture, CD4+ T cells were purified. Nobody among the vaccine recipients had prior SARS-CoV-2 infection (nucleocapsid antibodies were negative). The sample belongs to a study of vaccination effects on CD4 cells after COVID-19. Trimming took off 2 bases at V and 6 bases at J, with 19 bases between the two ends. Germline-derived CDR1 and CDR2 are MDHEN and SYDVKM. The CDR3 length is 16 residues.

This TCR was sampled from a human donor who received a COVID-19 vaccine. The J gene is TRBJ1-2, the V gene TRBV28; possible D gene TRBD1, 5 bases. This specimen consisted of CD4+ T cells from PBMCs cultured with HCoV-OC43 spike peptides, obtained before COVID-19 vaccination. Subset described: HCoV-OC43 spike overlapping peptide pool stimulation. CDR3 coding DNA: TGTGCCAGCAGTTTACGACGCCTCGGGACGGGGAATGGCTACACCTTC. Residues: CASSLRRLGTGNGYTF.